Each of the 21 T cell receptor beta chains below was sequenced from the same sample in a study of OX40 agonist ivuxolimab in advanced cancers. Assay used: immunoSEQ multiplex PCR; TCRdb lists only in-frame clones, some missing. The data show around 64,000 clones, about 89% seen once. The material sequenced was CD4+ or CD8+ T cells sorted from blood, taken in a trial of the OX40 agonist ivuxolimab. Receptors originate from an adult with an advanced solid tumor such as melanoma, head and neck, liver or kidney cancer.

The V and J genes are TRBV4-2 and TRBJ1-5; TRBD1 aligns across 11 bases. Trimming at V came to 5 bases and at J to 5 bases, leaving 8 bases not matched to a gene. The CDR3 is made up of 16 amino acids. Germline CDR1 LGHNA, CDR2 YNFKEQ. CDR3 in amino acids: CASSLDRGHGDQPQHF. For the CDR3, the DNA is TGTGCCAGCAGCTTGGACAGGGGGCATGGGGATCAGCCCCAGCATTTT.

Concerning this clone itself: This sample also contains other DNA sequences that code for the same CDR3. The V call is TRBV9, the J call TRBJ1-1, with TRBD1 identical over 8 bases. CDR3 length equals 13 residues. The germline gives CDR1 SGDLS, CDR2 YYNGEE. With 0 bases clipped from V and 7 bases from J, the junction kept 2 bases outside the gene matches. In DNA form, the CDR3 reads TGTGCCAGCAGCGTAGGACAGGGGATTGAAGCTTTCTTT. Translating gives CASSVGQGIEAFF.

This sequence joins TRBV11-2 and TRBJ2-7; D unclear. V lost 0 bases to trimming and J lost 3 bases, with 6 bases between them. Germline CDR1 reads SGHAT; CDR2 reads FQNNGV. This CDR3 spans 13 amino acids. CDR3 DNA: TGTGCCAGCAGCTTAGAAGGGCGCTACGAGCAGTACTTC. The encoded protein is CASSLEGRYEQYF.

The chain uses TRBV27 and TRBJ2-3; D gene unclear. Germline V gene data show CDR1 as MNHEY and CDR2 as SMNVEV (reference sequence). V lost 10 bases, J lost 0 bases, and 17 bases lay in between. The CDR3 has 15 residues. This CDR3 is CATLVGYGSTDTQYF. The CDR3 region has the DNA TGTGCCACCCTAGTTGGCTATGGGAGCACAGATACGCAGTATTTT.

The rearrangement links TRBV27 to TRBJ1-2, with TRBD1 matching 7 bases. Trimming cost V 4 bases and J 4 bases; bases outside gene matches: 9. Germline-derived CDR1 and CDR2 are MNHEY and SMNVEV (reference sequence). This CDR3 is 15 amino acids long. The chain's CDR3 is CASSYQGGMGYGYTF. The CDR3 DNA is TGTGCCAGCAGTTATCAGGGGGGCATGGGCTATGGCTACACCTTC.

This rearrangement joins TRBV7-8 to TRBJ2-2; weak D call: TRBD2 (5 bases). CDR1 and CDR2 (germline): SGHVS, FQNEAQ. The CDR3 covers 15 residues. Trimming took 3 bases from V and 4 from J, leaving 12 bases between them. The CDR3 DNA reads TGTGCCAGCAGCTTGACGGTAGCGTTCACCGGGGAGCTGTTTTTT. Protein: CASSLTVAFTGELFF. The whole variable domain, filled in from reference TRBV7-8 and TRBJ2-2, reads GAGVSQSPRYKVAKRGQDVALRCDPISGHVSLFWYQQALGQGPEFLTYFQNEAQLDKSGLPSDRFFAERPEGSVSTLKIQRTQQEDSAVYLCASSLTVAFTGELFFGEGSRLTVL.

The chain joins TRBV5-6 to TRBJ2-7, with 13 bases that match TRBD2. CDR1 and CDR2 (germline): SGHDT, YYEEEE. The CDR3 totals 15 residues. After removal of 2 bases from V and 3 bases from J, the junction contained 2 bases not matched to a gene. The CDR3 DNA follows: TGTGCCAGCAGCTTCTGGACTAGCGGGGGCTACGAGCAGTACTTC. Amino acids: CASSFWTSGGYEQYF.

The rearrangement uses TRBV11-3 and TRBJ2-5; perhaps TRBD2 as D (7 bases). V lost 1 base, J lost 1 base, and 13 bases lay in between. Germline CDR1 and CDR2: SGHNT and YENEEA. The CDR3 length is 16 residues. The CDR3 is CASSLVSRGAQETQYF. The CDR3 bases are TGTGCCAGCAGCTTAGTATCCCGGGGGGCCCAAGAGACCCAGTACTTC.

V usage is TRBV6-6 and J usage is TRBJ1-1; D unclear. V dropped 8 bases and J dropped 4 bases, with 14 bases sitting between them. The CDR3 loop spans 13 amino acids. The germline gives CDR1 MNHNY, CDR2 SVGAGI (reference sequence). The CDR3 sequence: CASSLLSGTEAFF. CDR3 nucleotide sequence: TGTGCCAGCTCCTTGCTAAGCGGCACTGAAGCTTTCTTT.

V is TRBV19 and J is TRBJ2-7, with a weak D call TRBD1 (6 bases). CDR1 is LNHDA, CDR2 SQIVND, per germline (reference sequence). This CDR3 contains 14 residues. Trimming took off 5 bases at V and 2 bases at J, with 13 bases between the two ends. In DNA, the CDR3 is TGTGCCAGTAGTCACAGGGACACCCCCTACGAGCAGTACTTC. This sequence encodes CASSHRDTPYEQYF. Supplemented by reference TRBV19 and TRBJ2-7, the full variable domain reads DGGITQSPKYLFRKEGQNVTLSCEQNLNHDAMYWYRQDPGQGLRLIYYSQIVNDFQKGDIAEGYSVSREKKESFPLTVTSAQKNPTAFYLCASSHRDTPYEQYFGPGTRLTVT.

The gene calls are TRBV4-3 and TRBJ2-1; 8 bases agree with TRBD2. CDR3 size: 15 residues. Germline CDR1 reads LGHNA; CDR2 reads YSLEER. Trimming took 0 bases from V and 6 from J; bases not matched to a gene: 4. The DNA for the CDR3 is TGCGCCAGCAGCCAAGATAGCGGGGTGCCCAATGAGCAGTTCTTC. Protein: CASSQDSGVPNEQFF.

This chain uses TRBV6-5 with TRBJ2-5; D remains ambiguous. The CDR3 runs to 12 residues. Trimming stripped 5 bases from V and 5 bases from J, with 9 bases between. Germline V CDR1 and CDR2: MNHEY, SVGAGI. In nucleotides, the CDR3 is TGTGCCAGCAGTCCCGGTGTGGAGACCCAGTACTTC. Protein sequence: CASSPGVETQYF.

The V and J genes are TRBV6-5 and TRBJ2-2; D not certain. The CDR3 is made up of 14 amino acids. CDR1 and CDR2 from the germline V gene are MNHEY and SVGAGI. V lost 3 bases, J lost 6 bases, and 11 bases lay in between. The CDR3 spells CASSYNSDAGELFF. CDR3 sequence (DNA): TGTGCCAGCAGTTATAATTCGGACGCCGGGGAGCTGTTTTTT.

The table lists this clone with a count of one. V gene TRBV9 combines with J gene TRBJ2-2; D remains ambiguous. The V and J ends lost 4 bases and 0 bases respectively, with 10 bases between them. Germline V gene lookup returns CDR1 SGDLS and CDR2 YYNGEE. The length of the CDR3 is 15 residues. In DNA, the CDR3 is TGTGCCAGCAGCCCGACACCTCCGAACACCGGGGAGCTGTTTTTT. Its translation is CASSPTPPNTGELFF.

The chain is built from TRBV27 and TRBJ2-1; D is perhaps TRBD1 (5 bases). The CDR3 covers 15 residues. Trimming left V 5 bases short and J 2 bases short, with 13 bases between. The germline V gene encodes CDR1 MNHEY and CDR2 SMNVEV (reference sequence). The CDR3 DNA is TGTGCCAGCAGTCTCAGGGTGGAAGCCTACAATGAGCAGTTCTTC. The encoded protein is CASSLRVEAYNEQFF.

The chain links TRBV28 to TRBJ1-2, with TRBD1 as a possible D gene (6 bases). The V gene lost 4 bases and the J gene lost 3 bases, with 9 bases spanning the gap. Germline assignment: CDR1 MDHEN and CDR2 SYDVKM. The CDR3 runs 13 residues. The CDR3 nucleotides read TGTGCCAGCAGTTCCTACAGGGACTATGGCTACACCTTC. Its translation is CASSSYRDYGYTF.

Comments on this clone: Distinct nucleotide sequences in the sample also encode this CDR3. The chain uses TRBV5-6 and TRBJ2-7; D remains unclear. Germline lookup yields CDR1 SGHDT and CDR2 YYEEEE. The CDR3 runs 11 residues. The V end lost 0 bases, the J end lost 4 bases, and 2 bases lay between the germline ends. The CDR3 DNA is TGTGCCAGCAGCTTGGGGTACGAGCAGTACTTC. Protein: CASSLGYEQYF.

The rearrangement links TRBV6-5 to TRBJ2-7; D not resolved. V was trimmed by 4 bases and J by 0 bases, leaving 16 bases between them. This CDR3 region has 16 residues. CDR1 is MNHEY and CDR2 is SVGAGI in the germline V gene. The CDR3, as DNA: TGTGCCAGCAGTTTTTCCGCAGACAAGGTCTCCTACGAGCAGTACTTC. It specifies CASSFSADKVSYEQYF.

The chain has TRBV29-1 and TRBJ2-7, with D perhaps TRBD1 (7 bases). In germline, CDR1 is SQVTM, CDR2 ANQGSEA. The CDR3 loop spans 13 amino acids. V was shortened by 7 bases and J by 6 bases, with 19 bases between the two germline ends. The CDR3 loop reads CSAGTAEGLEQYF. The DNA of the CDR3 is TGCAGCGCAGGGACAGCGGAGGGTCTCGAGCAGTACTTC.

This chain uses TRBV7-9 with TRBJ1-5, with 7 nucleotides matching TRBD1. In germline, CDR1 is SEHNR, CDR2 FQNEAQ (reference sequence). Trimming removed 3 bases from V and 4 bases from J; junction bases left unmatched: 3. The CDR3 covers 14 residues. The CDR3 protein is CASSFGTDNQPQHF. CDR3 sequence (DNA): TGTGCCAGCAGCTTTGGGACAGATAATCAGCCCCAGCATTTT.

The gene calls are TRBV9 and TRBJ2-3; a possible D gene is TRBD1 (5 bases). In germline, CDR1 is SGDLS, CDR2 YYNGEE. This CDR3 has 15 amino acids. The V and J ends lost 4 bases and 5 bases respectively, with 17 bases between them. For the CDR3, the DNA is TGTGCCAGCAGCCGTCCCTGGGGCCTTGGAGATACGCAGTATTTT. This translates into CASSRPWGLGDTQYF. Complete variable domain (other parts from reference TRBV9 and TRBJ2-3): DSGVTQTPKHLITATGQRVTLRCSPRSGDLSVYWYQQSLDQGLQFLIQYYNGEERAKGNILERFSAQQFPDLHSELNLSSLELGDSALYFCASSRPWGLGDTQYFGPGTRLTVL.